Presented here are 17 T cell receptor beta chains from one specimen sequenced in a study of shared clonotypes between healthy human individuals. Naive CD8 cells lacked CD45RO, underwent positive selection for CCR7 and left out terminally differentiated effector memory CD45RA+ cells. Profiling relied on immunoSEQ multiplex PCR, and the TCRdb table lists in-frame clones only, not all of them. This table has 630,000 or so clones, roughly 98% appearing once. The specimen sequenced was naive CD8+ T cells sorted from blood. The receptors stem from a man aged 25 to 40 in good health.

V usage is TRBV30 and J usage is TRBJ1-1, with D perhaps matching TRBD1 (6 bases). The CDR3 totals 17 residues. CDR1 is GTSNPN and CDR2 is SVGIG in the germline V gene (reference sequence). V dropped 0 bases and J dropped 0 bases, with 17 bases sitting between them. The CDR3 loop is CAWSVLRDIGVNTEAFF. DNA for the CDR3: TGTGCCTGGAGTGTACTCAGGGACATAGGAGTGAACACTGAAGCTTTCTTT.

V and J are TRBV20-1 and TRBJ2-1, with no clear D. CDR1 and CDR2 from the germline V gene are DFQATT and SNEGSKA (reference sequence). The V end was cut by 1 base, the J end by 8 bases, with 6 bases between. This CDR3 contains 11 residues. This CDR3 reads CSARVGHEQFF. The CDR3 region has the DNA TGCAGTGCTAGAGTTGGTCATGAGCAGTTCTTC.

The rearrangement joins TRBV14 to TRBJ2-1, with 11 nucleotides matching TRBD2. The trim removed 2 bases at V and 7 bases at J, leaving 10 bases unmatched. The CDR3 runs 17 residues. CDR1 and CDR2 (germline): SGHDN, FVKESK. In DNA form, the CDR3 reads TGTGCCAGCAGCCAACTTGGTAGCGGGAGGGATAAAAATGAGCAGTTCTTC. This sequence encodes CASSQLGSGRDKNEQFF.

The DNA of the CDR3 is TGTGCCAGCAGCCCTTTAGCGGGGGACAGGGTAGAGGCTTTCTTT. Translation gives CASSPLAGDRVEAFF. The chain combines TRBV9 with TRBJ1-1, with 9 bases matching TRBD1. Germline V gene lookup returns CDR1 SGDLS and CDR2 YYNGEE. Unmatched junction bases numbered 15, after V lost 4 bases and J lost 11 bases. The CDR3 extends over 15 amino acids.

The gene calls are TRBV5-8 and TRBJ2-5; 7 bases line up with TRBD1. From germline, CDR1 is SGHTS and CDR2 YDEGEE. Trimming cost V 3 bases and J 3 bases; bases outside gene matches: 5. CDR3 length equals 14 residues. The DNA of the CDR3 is TGTGCCAGCAGCTGGCTGGGACAGAAAGAGACCCAGTACTTC. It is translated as CASSWLGQKETQYF.

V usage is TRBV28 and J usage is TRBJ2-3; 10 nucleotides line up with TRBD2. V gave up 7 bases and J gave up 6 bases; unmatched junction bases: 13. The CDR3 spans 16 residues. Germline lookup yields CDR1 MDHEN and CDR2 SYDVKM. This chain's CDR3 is CASNMISGRSRDTQYF. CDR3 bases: TGTGCCAGCAACATGATTAGCGGGAGGAGTCGGGATACGCAGTATTTT.

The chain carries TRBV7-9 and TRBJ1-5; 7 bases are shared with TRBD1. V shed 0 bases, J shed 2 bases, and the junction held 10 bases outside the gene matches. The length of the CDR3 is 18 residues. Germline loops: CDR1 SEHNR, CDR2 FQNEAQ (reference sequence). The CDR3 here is CASSLAKGGLGGNQPQHF. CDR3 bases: TGTGCCAGCAGCTTAGCGAAAGGGGGCCTGGGAGGCAATCAGCCCCAGCATTTT.

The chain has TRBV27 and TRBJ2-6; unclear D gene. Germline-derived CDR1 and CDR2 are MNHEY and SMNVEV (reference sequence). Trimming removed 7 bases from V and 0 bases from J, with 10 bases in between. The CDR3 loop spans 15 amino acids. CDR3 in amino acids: CASKQISSGANVLTF. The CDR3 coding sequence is TGTGCCAGCAAACAAATAAGCTCTGGGGCCAACGTCCTGACTTTC.

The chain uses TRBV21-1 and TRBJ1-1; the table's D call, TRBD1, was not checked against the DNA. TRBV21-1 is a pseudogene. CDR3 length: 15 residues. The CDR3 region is CASSCFQDLNTEAFF. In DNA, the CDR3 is TGTGCCAGCAGCTGTTTTCAGGATTTGAACACTGAAGCTTTCTTT.

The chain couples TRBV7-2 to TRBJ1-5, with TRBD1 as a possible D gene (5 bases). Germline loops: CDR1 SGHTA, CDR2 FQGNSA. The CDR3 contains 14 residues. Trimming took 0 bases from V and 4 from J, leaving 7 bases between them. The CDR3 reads CASSLAGANQPQHF. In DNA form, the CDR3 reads TGTGCCAGCAGCTTAGCAGGGGCGAATCAGCCCCAGCATTTT.

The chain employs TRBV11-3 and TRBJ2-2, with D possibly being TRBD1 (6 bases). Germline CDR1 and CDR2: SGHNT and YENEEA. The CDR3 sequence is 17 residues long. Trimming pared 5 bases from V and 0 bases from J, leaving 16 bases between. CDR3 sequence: CASSLGDTYANTGELFF. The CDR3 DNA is TGTGCCAGCAGCCTAGGGGACACCTACGCGAACACCGGGGAGCTGTTTTTT.

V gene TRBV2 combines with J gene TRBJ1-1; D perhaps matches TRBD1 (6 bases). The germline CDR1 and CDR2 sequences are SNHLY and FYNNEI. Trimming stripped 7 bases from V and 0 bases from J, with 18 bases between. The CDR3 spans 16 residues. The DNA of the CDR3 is TGTGCCAGCAATCTAGAGCTAGGACAGTTGAACACTGAAGCTTTCTTT. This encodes CASNLELGQLNTEAFF.

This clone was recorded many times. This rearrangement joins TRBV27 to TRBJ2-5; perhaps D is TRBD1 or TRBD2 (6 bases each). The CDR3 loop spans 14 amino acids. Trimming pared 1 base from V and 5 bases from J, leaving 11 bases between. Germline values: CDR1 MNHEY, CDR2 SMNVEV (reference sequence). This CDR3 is CASSLLGGSETQYF. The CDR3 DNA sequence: TGTGCCAGCAGTTTATTGGGGGGCTCGGAGACCCAGTACTTC.

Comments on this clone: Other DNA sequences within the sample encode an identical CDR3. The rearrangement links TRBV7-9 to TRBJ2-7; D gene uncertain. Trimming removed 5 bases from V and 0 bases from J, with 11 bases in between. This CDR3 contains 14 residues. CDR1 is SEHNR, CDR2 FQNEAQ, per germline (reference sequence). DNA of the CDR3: TGTGCCAGCAGCCTTACCCAGAGCTCCTACGAGCAGTACTTC. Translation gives CASSLTQSSYEQYF.

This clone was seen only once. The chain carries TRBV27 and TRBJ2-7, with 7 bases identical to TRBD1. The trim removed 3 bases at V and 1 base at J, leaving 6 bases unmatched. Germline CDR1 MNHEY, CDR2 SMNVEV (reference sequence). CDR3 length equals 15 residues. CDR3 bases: TGTGCCAGCAGTTTGTCTTACAGGGGATCCTACGAGCAGTACTTC. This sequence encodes CASSLSYRGSYEQYF.

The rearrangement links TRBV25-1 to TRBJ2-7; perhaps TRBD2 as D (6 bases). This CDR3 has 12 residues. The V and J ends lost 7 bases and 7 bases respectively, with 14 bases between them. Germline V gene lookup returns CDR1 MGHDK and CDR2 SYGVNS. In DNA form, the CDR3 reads TGTGCCAGCATTACCGGAGGGGCGGAGCAGTACTTC. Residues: CASITGGAEQYF.

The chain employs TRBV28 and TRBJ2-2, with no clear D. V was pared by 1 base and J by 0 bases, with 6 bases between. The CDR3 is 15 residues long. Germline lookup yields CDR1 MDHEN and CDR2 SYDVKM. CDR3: CASSLFPANTGELFF. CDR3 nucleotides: TGTGCCAGCAGTTTATTCCCCGCGAACACCGGGGAGCTGTTTTTT.